The rows below give T cell receptor beta chains drawn from one sample of a study of cytomegalovirus exposure and HLA in healthy donors. Sequencing used immunoSEQ multiplex PCR; TCRdb keeps in-frame clones, though not all of them. The sample carries about 61,000 clones, more than 70% recorded once. Sequenced material: PBMCs. The receptor set was obtained from a man aged 25-45 years in good health and CMV-seropositive. CDR3s include the opening cysteine and the closing phenylalanine or tryptophan. A D gene is named only where the DNA matches it firmly. Expanded clones are given a class, and other clones once, few, many or no size at all.

V: TRBV19; size: -; D: TRBD2; J: TRBJ2-7; DNA: TGTGCCAGTAGTATGGGCGGGAGACCTTCCTACGAGCAGTACTTC; CDR3: CASSMGGRPSYEQYF
V: TRBV9; size: once; D: TRBD2; J: TRBJ2-7; DNA: TGTGCCAGCAGCTTGGGACTAGCGAGCCCAACCTACGAGCAGTACTTC; CDR3: CASSLGLASPTYEQYF
V: TRBV6-4; size: once; D: -; J: TRBJ2-2; DNA: TGTGCCAGCAGTGACAGAGGCGGGGCGAACACCGGGGAGCTGTTTTTT; CDR3: CASSDRGGANTGELFF
V: TRBV7-2; size: -; D: -; J: TRBJ2-1; DNA: TGTGCCAGCAGCTTAGCCGGGACTGCGAGCTCCTACAATGAGCAGTTCTTC; CDR3: CASSLAGTASSYNEQFF
V: TRBV5-1; size: -; D: -; J: TRBJ1-2; DNA: TGCGCCAGCAGCCCAACTGGCCGAGGAGGGAATGGCTACACCTTC; CDR3: CASSPTGRGGNGYTF
V: TRBV9; size: -; D: TRBD2; J: TRBJ2-5; DNA: TGTGCCAGCAGCCCAAGGGGGGCTAGCGGGAGAGGGGAGACCCAGTACTTC; CDR3: CASSPRGASGRGETQYF
V: TRBV25-1; size: -; D: -; J: TRBJ2-7; DNA: TGTGCCAGCAGTGAAGCCAGGGGAAGCTCCTACGAGCAGTACTTC; CDR3: CASSEARGSSYEQYF
V: TRBV7-9; size: -; D: -; J: TRBJ1-2; DNA: TGTGCCAGCAGCTTAGATGAGGGTAACTATGGCTACACCTTC; CDR3: CASSLDEGNYGYTF
V: TRBV14; size: -; D: -; J: TRBJ2-1; DNA: TGTGCCAGCAGCCAGACTAACGTGGGCCATGAGCAGTTCTTC; CDR3: CASSQTNVGHEQFF
V: TRBV11-1; size: -; D: -; J: TRBJ2-4; DNA: TGTGCCAGCAGCCGGGGAGGCACGGAAAACATTCAGTACTTC; CDR3: CASSRGGTENIQYF
V: TRBV27; size: -; D: -; J: TRBJ2-1; DNA: TGTGCCAGCAGTCTTCATAGGGGTGAGCAGTTCTTC; CDR3: CASSLHRGEQFF
V: TRBV13; size: -; D: -; J: TRBJ1-1; DNA: TGTGCCAGCAGCTCCGGACACCTGAACACTGAAGCTTTCTTT; CDR3: CASSSGHLNTEAFF
V: TRBV19; size: -; D: TRBD2; J: TRBJ2-2; DNA: TGTGCCAGTAGGCCCGGGACTAGCGGGACTATCGGGGAGCTGTTTTTT; CDR3: CASRPGTSGTIGELFF
V: TRBV28; size: -; D: TRBD1; J: TRBJ1-2; DNA: TGTGCCAGCAGTTTAGGGACAGGCTATGGCTACACCTTC; CDR3: CASSLGTGYGYTF
V: TRBV28; size: once; D: -; J: TRBJ1-5; DNA: TGTGCCACCCTTGGGACTTTAAGCAATCAGCCCCAGCATTTT; CDR3: CATLGTLSNQPQHF
V: TRBV7-9; size: -; D: -; J: TRBJ2-7; DNA: TGTGCCAGCAGCCTAACGACTGGAACCTACGAGCAGTACTTC; CDR3: CASSLTTGTYEQYF
V: TRBV6-1; size: -; D: -; J: TRBJ2-7; DNA: TGTGCCAGCAGTGAAAATGCGGGGTCCTACGAGCAGTACTTC; CDR3: CASSENAGSYEQYF
V: TRBV6-6; size: once; D: -; J: TRBJ1-2; DNA: TGTGCCAGCAGCCCCTCGCGGGGAGATTATGGCTACACCTTC; CDR3: CASSPSRGDYGYTF
V: TRBV28; size: -; D: TRBD1; J: TRBJ1-3; DNA: TGTGCCAGCAGTCAGGGGGTGACTGGAAACACCATATATTTT; CDR3: CASSQGVTGNTIYF
V: TRBV5-1; size: -; D: -; J: TRBJ2-1; DNA: TGCGCCAGCAGCTTGGAGGAGGTTCGTAGTGAGCAGTTCTTC; CDR3: CASSLEEVRSEQFF
V: TRBV7-3; size: -; D: TRBD1; J: TRBJ1-5; DNA: TGTGCCAGCAGCGCACAGGGGAATCAGCCCCAGCATTTT; CDR3: CASSAQGNQPQHF
V: TRBV6-5; size: -; D: TRBD1; J: TRBJ1-2; DNA: TGTGCCAGCAGCCAAAGGACAGGGGTTATCTATGGCTACACCTTC; CDR3: CASSQRTGVIYGYTF
V: TRBV19; size: -; D: -; J: TRBJ2-2; DNA: TGTGCCAGTAGTATCCCAGGTATCACCGGGGAGCTGTTTTTT; CDR3: CASSIPGITGELFF
V: TRBV29-1; size: once; D: -; J: TRBJ2-7; DNA: TGCAGCGTTTTAGCGGAAATGAGCTCCTACGAGCAGTACTTC; CDR3: CSVLAEMSSYEQYF
V: TRBV18; size: -; D: -; J: TRBJ1-5; DNA: TGTGCCAGCTCACCACGAGGAAATCAGCCCCAGCATTTT; CDR3: CASSPRGNQPQHF
V: TRBV25-1; size: -; D: TRBD1; J: TRBJ1-1; DNA: TGTGCCAGCAGTGAGGCAGGGGGCGTTGAAGCTTTCTTT; CDR3: CASSEAGGVEAFF
V: TRBV30; size: -; D: TRBD2; J: TRBJ2-1; DNA: TGTGCCTGGAAGCCGGCGGGAGGGCCGAATGAGCAGTTCTTC; CDR3: CAWKPAGGPNEQFF
V: TRBV5-5; size: -; D: -; J: TRBJ1-1; DNA: TGTGCCAGCAGCTTGGGTCACATGAACACTGAAGCTTTCTTT; CDR3: CASSLGHMNTEAFF
V: TRBV11-3; size: -; D: -; J: TRBJ1-3; DNA: TGTGCCAGCAGCTCCCGACGGAGCTCTGGAAACACCATATATTTT; CDR3: CASSSRRSSGNTIYF
V: TRBV14; size: -; D: -; J: TRBJ1-1; DNA: TGTGCCAGCAGCCAAGATCTTGACACTGAAGCTTTCTTT; CDR3: CASSQDLDTEAFF
V: TRBV5-1; size: -; D: TRBD2; J: TRBJ2-5; DNA: TGCGCCAGCAGCTCTGCGGGAGGTCAAGAGACCCAGTACTTC; CDR3: CASSSAGGQETQYF
V: TRBV28; size: -; D: -; J: TRBJ2-2; DNA: TGTGCCAGCAGTTTGAGATCAGGGGCTGACACCGGGGAGCTGTTTTTT; CDR3: CASSLRSGADTGELFF
V: TRBV5-1; size: once; D: TRBD2; J: TRBJ2-3; DNA: TGCGCCAGCAGCCCGGGCGGGAGGGCCGGGACAGATACGCAGTATTTT; CDR3: CASSPGGRAGTDTQYF
V: TRBV27; size: -; D: TRBD2; J: TRBJ2-1; DNA: TGTGCCAGCAGTTCCGATAGCGGGAGCTCCTACAATGAGCAGTTCTTC; CDR3: CASSSDSGSSYNEQFF
V: TRBV27; size: -; D: TRBD2; J: TRBJ2-1; DNA: TGTGCCAGCAGTGCCACCCGGACTAGCGGGAGAAATGAGCAGTTCTTC; CDR3: CASSATRTSGRNEQFF
V: TRBV18; size: -; D: TRBD1; J: TRBJ1-3; DNA: TGTGCCAGCTCACCAAATACAGGGGGCGACGGAAACACCATATATTTT; CDR3: CASSPNTGGDGNTIYF